The 20 T cell receptor beta chains below were found in one sample sequenced in a study of T cell responses to AZD1222 COVID-19 vaccine. The protocol was immunoSEQ multiplex PCR, while the TCRdb copy is restricted to in-frame clones and leaves out a portion. This table holds about 84,000 clones, 75% to 90% found once. The sequenced sample was peripheral blood, obtained 28 days after the second AZD1222 dose. Receptors were obtained from an adult who received the AZD1222 COVID-19 vaccine.

The chain couples TRBV12-2 to TRBJ1-1. TRBV12-2 is deemed a pseudogene. The CDR3 spans 17 residues. CDR3 loop: CASRLPNTGWMNTEAFF. CDR3 in DNA: TGTGCAAGTCGCTTACCCAACACGGGCTGGATGAACACTGAAGCTTTCTTT.

The gene calls are TRBV18 and TRBJ2-5; D call uncertain. The CDR3 totals 13 residues. V was pared by 1 base and J by 4 bases, with 7 bases between. The germline V gene has CDR1 KGHSH and CDR2 LQKENI. This CDR3 is CASSPQGLETQYF. CDR3 coding DNA: TGTGCCAGCTCACCACAAGGGTTAGAGACCCAGTACTTC.

The chain is built from TRBV24-1 and TRBJ1-5; D gene uncertain. From germline, CDR1 is KGHDR and CDR2 SFDVKD. Trimming took 2 bases from V and 4 from J, leaving 5 bases between them. The CDR3 totals 13 residues. The CDR3 sequence: CATSDSGNQPQHF. As DNA, the CDR3 is TGTGCCACCAGTGATTCAGGAAATCAGCCCCAGCATTTT.

The chain's CDR3 is CASSDTLTLGNEQFF. Written as DNA, the CDR3 is TGTGCCAGCAGCGACACATTGACCCTTGGCAATGAGCAGTTCTTC. V is TRBV2 and J is TRBJ2-1, with D hard to call. The CDR3 covers 15 residues. V was trimmed by 6 bases and J by 6 bases, leaving 18 bases between them. Germline V CDR1 and CDR2: SNHLY, FYNNEI. The full variable domain, its missing parts supplied by reference TRBV2 and TRBJ2-1, is EPEVTQTPSHQVTQMGQEVILRCVPISNHLYFYWYRQILGQKVEFLVSFYNNEISEKSEIFDDQFSVERPDGSNFTLKIRSTKLEDSAMYFCASSDTLTLGNEQFFGPGTRLTVL.

The rearrangement joins TRBV6-5 to TRBJ1-2; tentatively, D is TRBD1 (6 bases). The V end lost 6 bases, the J end lost 0 bases, and 14 bases lay between the germline ends. The CDR3 has 15 amino acids. CDR1 and CDR2 from the germline V gene are MNHEY and SVGAGI. The CDR3, as DNA: TGTGCCAGCAGACCTTCCGGACAGTCTAACTATGGCTACACCTTC. It encodes CASRPSGQSNYGYTF.

The CDR3 loop is CASSMGVTETQYF. The CDR3 DNA follows: TGTGCCAGTAGTATGGGTGTTACCGAGACCCAGTACTTC. This sequence joins TRBV19 and TRBJ2-5; D ambiguous. The CDR3 runs to 13 residues. Germline V gene lookup returns CDR1 LNHDA and CDR2 SQIVND (reference sequence). Trimming stripped 3 bases from V and 5 bases from J, with 10 bases between.

Remarks on this clone: Mismatch with germline at one junction end may stem from a read error. V is TRBV28 and J is TRBJ2-3; 7 bases line up with TRBD1. CDR1 and CDR2 from the germline V gene are MDHEN and SYDVKM. The CDR3 extends over 11 amino acids. The CDR3 region is CRTGGTDTQYF. CDR3 bases: TGCCGAACAGGGGGCACAGATACGCAGTATTTT.

Only one count was recorded for this clone. The V call is TRBV30, the J call TRBJ1-4, with D maybe TRBD1 (5 bases). Trimming took off 2 bases at V and 4 bases at J, with 11 bases between the two ends. The CDR3 length is 14 residues. Germline CDR1 and CDR2: GTSNPN and SVGIG (reference sequence). The CDR3 reads CAWSPTANNEKLFF. CDR3 in DNA: TGTGCCTGGAGTCCGACAGCAAATAATGAAAAACTGTTTTTT.

This sequence joins TRBV6-1 and TRBJ2-1; 8 nucleotides match TRBD2. Unmatched junction bases numbered 5, after V lost 3 bases and J lost 4 bases. Looked up from germline, CDR1 is MNHNS and CDR2 is SASEGT. The CDR3 spans 15 residues. The CDR3 sequence: CASSESGGPYNEQFF. For the CDR3, the DNA is TGTGCCAGCAGTGAGAGCGGGGGCCCTTACAATGAGCAGTTCTTC.

The chain carries TRBV3-1 (or the pseudogene TRBV3-2) and TRBJ2-4; 7 positions agree with TRBD2. V was pared by 0 bases and J by 2 bases, with 13 bases of the junction left unmatched. This CDR3 is 19 amino acids long. Germline assignment: CDR1 LGHDT and CDR2 YNNKEL (reference sequence). The CDR3 bases are TGTGCCAGCAGCCAAGATTCGATAGGTGGCGGGGGTCCCAAAAACATTCAGTACTTC. It codes for CASSQDSIGGGGPKNIQYF.

The rearrangement joins TRBV19 to TRBJ1-5; 10 bases align to TRBD1. This CDR3 contains 20 residues. Unmatched junction bases numbered 16, after V lost 3 bases and J lost 2 bases. The germline gives CDR1 LNHDA, CDR2 SQIVND (reference sequence). For the CDR3, the DNA is TGTGCCAGTAGTATTAGGACAGGGGGAAGTAGTGGGATTGGCAATCAGCCCCAGCATTTT. Translating gives CASSIRTGGSSGIGNQPQHF. Complete variable domain (other parts from reference TRBV19 and TRBJ1-5): DGGITQSPKYLFRKEGQNVTLSCEQNLNHDAMYWYRQDPGQGLRLIYYSQIVNDFQKGDIAEGYSVSREKKESFPLTVTSAQKNPTAFYLCASSIRTGGSSGIGNQPQHFGDGTRLSIL.

The V and J genes are TRBV10-3 and TRBJ1-1, with a tentative D call TRBD1 (5 bases). The V end lost 2 bases, the J end lost 5 bases, and 15 bases lay between the germline ends. The CDR3 is 15 residues long. The germline CDR1 and CDR2 sequences are ENHRY and SYGVKD. CDR3 protein: CAISEVGVEGTEAFF. DNA of the CDR3: TGTGCCATCAGTGAGGTGGGCGTGGAGGGGACTGAAGCTTTCTTT.

The V gene is TRBV10-2, the J gene TRBJ2-7; no clear D. This CDR3 has 11 amino acids. V lost 3 bases, J lost 3 bases, and 3 bases lay in between. The germline V gene has CDR1 WSHSY and CDR2 SAAADI. The CDR3 sequence: CASSDGYEQYF. The CDR3 coding sequence is TGCGCCAGCAGTGATGGCTACGAGCAGTACTTC.

The chain couples TRBV5-6 to TRBJ1-2; 7 nucleotides line up with TRBD1. The CDR3 is 13 residues long. Germline assignment: CDR1 SGHDT and CDR2 YYEEEE. V lost 4 bases to trimming and J lost 2 bases; unmatched junction nucleotides: 2. Here the CDR3 reads CASSQTGNYGYTF. DNA of the CDR3: TGTGCCAGCAGCCAGACAGGGAACTATGGCTACACCTTC.

This chain joins TRBV2 and TRBJ1-4, with TRBD1 matching over 8 bases. Germline lookup yields CDR1 SNHLY and CDR2 FYNNEI. The CDR3 consists of 15 residues. Trimming cost V 5 bases and J 7 bases; bases outside gene matches: 9. The CDR3 DNA reads TGTGCCAGCAGTAGCGACAGGGGAGATGCTGAAAAACTGTTTTTT. Protein product: CASSSDRGDAEKLFF.

This rearrangement joins TRBV19 to TRBJ1-2, with D maybe TRBD1 (5 bases). Germline lookup yields CDR1 LNHDA and CDR2 SQIVND (reference sequence). Trimming stripped 10 bases from V and 8 bases from J, with 17 bases between. CDR3 size: 12 residues. Here the CDR3 DNA reads TGTGCCACCACGGTGGGGACGCAGGGCTACACCTTC. It codes for CATTVGTQGYTF.

The V call is TRBV5-6, the J call TRBJ2-4; possible D gene TRBD2, 5 bases. Per germline, CDR1 SGHDT and CDR2 YYEEEE. The CDR3 length is 13 residues. The ends were cut back, 4 bases at V and 4 bases at J, with 9 bases in the middle. CDR3 DNA sequence: TGTGCCAGCAGCCGGTCGGGGAAAAACATTCAGTACTTC. This codes for CASSRSGKNIQYF.

The chain is built from TRBV5-4 and TRBJ2-5, with TRBD1 matching 8 bases. CDR3 length: 16 residues. Germline-derived CDR1 and CDR2 are SGHNT and YYREEE (reference sequence). Unmatched junction bases numbered 12, after V lost 4 bases and J lost 4 bases. CDR3 nucleotides: TGTGCCAGCAGCCCGCCAGGGGGCTTGGAATCAGAGACCCAGTACTTC. Amino acids: CASSPPGGLESETQYF.

In its sample, this clone was seen once. The chain joins TRBV5-4 to TRBJ1-6; a weak D match, TRBD1 (6 bases). Germline CDR1 reads SGHNT; CDR2 reads YYREEE (reference sequence). The CDR3 spans 16 residues. The V end lost 2 bases, the J end lost 1 base, and 10 bases lay between the germline ends. CDR3 DNA: TGTGCCAGCAGCTTCGGCAGGGGATCCTATAATTCACCCCTCCACTTT. This encodes CASSFGRGSYNSPLHF.

This chain uses TRBV10-3 with TRBJ2-2; perhaps TRBD1 as D (8 bases). The V end lost 2 bases, the J end lost 3 bases, and 16 bases lay between the germline ends. This CDR3 is built from 17 residues. CDR1 and CDR2 from the germline V gene are ENHRY and SYGVKD. The CDR3 DNA reads as TGTGCCATCAGTGAGACCCGGACAGGGAGGGACACCGGGGAGCTGTTTTTT. This gives the protein CAISETRTGRDTGELFF.